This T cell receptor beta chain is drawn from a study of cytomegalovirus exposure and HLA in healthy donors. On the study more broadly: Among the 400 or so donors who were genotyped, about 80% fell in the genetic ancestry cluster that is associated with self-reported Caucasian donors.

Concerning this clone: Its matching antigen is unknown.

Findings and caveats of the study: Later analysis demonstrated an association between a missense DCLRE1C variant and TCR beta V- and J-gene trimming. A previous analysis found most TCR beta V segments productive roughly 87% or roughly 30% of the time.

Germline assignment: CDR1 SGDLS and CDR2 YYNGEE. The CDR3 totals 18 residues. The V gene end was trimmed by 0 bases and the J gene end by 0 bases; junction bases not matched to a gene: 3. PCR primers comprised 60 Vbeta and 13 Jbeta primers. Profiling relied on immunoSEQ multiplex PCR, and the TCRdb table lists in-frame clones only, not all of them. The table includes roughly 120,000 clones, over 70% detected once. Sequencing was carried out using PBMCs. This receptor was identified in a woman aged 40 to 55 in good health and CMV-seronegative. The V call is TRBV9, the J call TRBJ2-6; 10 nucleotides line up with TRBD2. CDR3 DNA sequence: TGTGCCAGCAGCGTAGCTCTAGCGGGGGCCTCTGGGGCCAACGTCCTGACTTTC. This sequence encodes CASSVALAGASGANVLTF.